The 24 T cell receptor beta chains below were found in one sample sequenced in a study of T cell responses to AZD1222 COVID-19 vaccine. Using immunoSEQ multiplex PCR, the repertoire was profiled, and TCRdb retains in-frame clones only, with some absent. The sample contains roughly 100,000 clones, 70% to 90% of which appear only once. The material was peripheral blood, obtained on day 0 of AZD1222 vaccination. Receptors originate from an adult in good health.

The chain links TRBV7-8 to TRBJ1-2; D ambiguous. This CDR3 comprises 13 residues. Per germline, CDR1 SGHVS and CDR2 FQNEAQ. The germline V and J ends were trimmed by 1 base and 5 bases, with 8 bases remaining between them. CDR3 nucleotide sequence: TGTGCCAGCAGCTTAGAGACCGCGTATGGCTACACCTTC. It codes for CASSLETAYGYTF.

This chain uses TRBV7-2 with TRBJ1-2; TRBD1 is a possible D gene (5 bases). Germline CDR1 is SGHTA and CDR2 is FQGNSA. The CDR3 has 14 amino acids. The V end lost 1 base, the J end lost 5 bases, and 11 bases lay between the germline ends. The CDR3: CASSLGAGGYGYTF. CDR3 nucleotides: TGTGCCAGCAGCTTAGGGGCCGGGGGGTATGGCTACACCTTC.

The chain carries TRBV6-5 and TRBJ2-2, with 11 bases fitting TRBD1. CDR3 length: 15 amino acids. The germline V gene encodes CDR1 MNHEY and CDR2 SVGAGI. With V trimmed by 6 bases and J by 7 bases, 7 bases remained unmatched. CDR3 residues: CASSPDRGRSGELFF. CDR3 nucleotide sequence: TGTGCCAGCAGCCCGGACAGGGGGCGTAGCGGGGAGCTGTTTTTT.

Comment on this clone: Other DNA sequences in the sample encode the same CDR3. V and J are TRBV5-1 and TRBJ1-4; 9 bases are shared with TRBD1. J lost 5 bases, V lost 4 bases, and 3 bases had no gene match. In germline, CDR1 is SGHRS, CDR2 YFSETQ. CDR3 size: 14 residues. CDR3 sequence (DNA): TGCGCCAGCAGCCACGGACAGGGGAATGAAAAACTGTTTTTT. Translation gives CASSHGQGNEKLFF. Full variable domain (rest looked up from reference TRBV5-1 and TRBJ1-4): KAGVTQTPRYLIKTRGQQVTLSCSPISGHRSVSWYQQTPGQGLQFLFEYFSETQRNKGNFPGRFSGRQFSNSRSEMNVSTLELGDSALYLCASSHGQGNEKLFFGSGTQLSVL.

This clone was observed once. This chain joins TRBV30 and TRBJ1-1, with D possibly TRBD1 on 5 matching bases. Trimming removed 3 bases from V and 6 bases from J, with 14 bases in between. CDR1 GTSNPN and CDR2 SVGIG come from the germline V gene (reference sequence). This CDR3 has 13 residues. The CDR3 spells CAWSLGTRAEAFF. In DNA form, the CDR3 reads TGTGCCTGGAGCCTCGGGACGAGGGCTGAAGCTTTCTTT.

This chain uses TRBV30 with TRBJ1-1, with a tentative D call TRBD1 (6 bases). V was trimmed by 8 bases and J by 10 bases, leaving 17 bases between them. This CDR3 contains 11 residues. In germline, CDR1 is GTSNPN, CDR2 SVGIG (reference sequence). DNA of the CDR3: TGTGCCCATACCCAGGGGAGGGGAGCTTTCTTT. This gives the protein CAHTQGRGAFF.

J is TRBJ1-6 and V is TRBV27, with D uncertain. The CDR3 has 16 amino acids. Germline V gene sequence: CDR1 MNHEY, CDR2 SMNVEV (reference sequence). V was cut by 3 bases and J by 0 bases, with 9 bases left in between. The chain's CDR3 is CASSFVWSSYNSPLHF. CDR3 sequence (DNA): TGTGCCAGCAGTTTTGTCTGGAGCTCCTATAATTCACCCCTCCACTTT.

The chain carries TRBV7-8 and TRBJ2-7; D might be TRBD2 (6 bases). CDR3 length equals 13 residues. Between the trimmed V and J ends, which lost 5 bases and 1 base, there was a span of 9 bases. Germline CDR1 is SGHVS and CDR2 is FQNEAQ. The CDR3 DNA sequence: TGTGCCAGCAGCCCCCGGGGGTCCTACGAGCAGTACTTC. It is translated as CASSPRGSYEQYF. The full variable domain, its missing parts supplied by reference TRBV7-8 and TRBJ2-7, is GAGVSQSPRYKVAKRGQDVALRCDPISGHVSLFWYQQALGQGPEFLTYFQNEAQLDKSGLPSDRFFAERPEGSVSTLKIQRTQQEDSAVYLCASSPRGSYEQYFGPGTRLTVT.

CDR3 DNA sequence: TGTGCCAGTAGTATTACACCAGCAATCCCAGATACGCAGTATTTT. This codes for CASSITPAIPDTQYF. The rearrangement uses TRBV19 and TRBJ2-3; D is unclear. Trimming cost V 3 bases and J 4 bases, with 14 bases left between them. Germline assignment: CDR1 LNHDA and CDR2 SQIVND (reference sequence). CDR3 length: 15 residues.

A few counts support this clone. Germline is not matched at one junction end, which may reflect a read error. The chain has TRBV5-1 and TRBJ2-2; D may correspond to TRBD1 or TRBD2 (5 bases each). Germline-derived CDR1 and CDR2 are SGHRS and YFSETQ. The CDR3 spans 15 residues. CDR3 sequence reads: CASSSGTFPSGELFF. CDR3 nucleotide sequence: TGTGCCAGCAGCTCCGGGACCTTCCCCTCCGGGGAGCTGTTTTTT.

This clone came up a few times. V gene TRBV25-1 combines with J gene TRBJ1-1; 7 bases align to TRBD1. Germline V CDR1 and CDR2: MGHDK, SYGVNS. The CDR3 length is 14 residues. The V segment lost 7 bases and the J segment 0 bases; nucleotides outside the gene matches: 5. The CDR3: CASTLTGVNTEAFF. CDR3 bases: TGTGCCAGCACTCTTACAGGGGTGAACACTGAAGCTTTCTTT.

This chain joins TRBV6-2 or TRBV6-3 and TRBJ1-1; D remains ambiguous. This CDR3 spans 15 amino acids. V was clipped by 1 base and J by 1 base, with 10 bases between them. Germline CDR1 reads MNHEY; CDR2 reads SVGEGT. The CDR3 region has the DNA TGTGCCAGCAGTTACTTGGGTTGGGGGAACACTGAAGCTTTCTTT. Protein product: CASSYLGWGNTEAFF.

The genes are TRBV11-2 and TRBJ1-3; D uncertain. The CDR3 is made up of 13 amino acids. Germline CDR1 is SGHAT and CDR2 is FQNNGV. Deletions cut 1 base from V and 6 bases from J, with 7 bases between. The CDR3, as DNA: TGTGCCAGCAGCTTAGTTGGCCCAAACACCATATATTTT. It is translated as CASSLVGPNTIYF.

The J gene is TRBJ1-1, the V gene TRBV10-3; the match to TRBD1 covers 12 bases. The V and J ends lost 7 bases and 4 bases, in that order; junction bases with no gene match: 10. CDR1 ENHRY and CDR2 SYGVKD come from the germline V gene. CDR3 size: 16 residues. Written as DNA, the CDR3 is TGTGCCATCAAAAAAGGGACAGGGGGCTCGGGCACTGAAGCTTTCTTT. Its protein is CAIKKGTGGSGTEAFF.

This clone has a single count. The chain combines TRBV7-2 with TRBJ1-6, with D unclear. CDR1 SGHTA and CDR2 FQGNSA come from the germline V gene. Trimming cost V 5 bases and J 1 base, with 12 bases left between them. The CDR3 loop spans 16 amino acids. This chain's CDR3 is CASSPPDESYNSPLHF. In DNA, the CDR3 is TGTGCCAGCAGCCCTCCGGACGAGTCCTATAATTCACCCCTCCACTTT.

This rearrangement joins TRBV18 to TRBJ2-7; 13 nucleotides align to TRBD2. J was trimmed by 3 bases and V by 3 bases; bases with no gene match: 8. The CDR3 extends over 17 amino acids. CDR1 and CDR2 (germline): KGHSH, LQKENI. The CDR3 sequence is CASSPLTSGGKVYEQYF. Written as DNA, the CDR3 is TGTGCCAGCTCACCCCTGACTAGCGGGGGGAAGGTCTACGAGCAGTACTTC. The full variable domain, completed using reference TRBV18 and TRBJ2-7, is NAGVMQNPRHLVRRRGQEARLRCSPMKGHSHVYWYRQLPEEGLKFMVYLQKENIIDESGMPKERFSAEFPKEGPSILRIQQVVRGDSAAYFCASSPLTSGGKVYEQYFGPGTRLTVT.

Only a few counts were recorded for this clone. This chain uses TRBV3-1 (or the pseudogene TRBV3-2) with TRBJ1-5; D is unresolved. The CDR3 is made up of 17 amino acids. V lost 1 base to trimming and J lost 1 base, with 14 bases between them. CDR1 and CDR2 (germline): LGHDT, YNNKEL (reference sequence). This chain's CDR3 is CASSQVPLGQSNQPQHF. CDR3 bases: TGTGCCAGCAGCCAAGTACCACTAGGGCAGAGCAATCAGCCCCAGCATTTT.

J is TRBJ2-1 and V is TRBV11-3, with TRBD1 matching over 9 bases. The V gene's germline CDR1 is SGHNT and CDR2 YENEEA. Trimming took 5 bases from V and 7 from J; bases not matched to a gene: 9. CDR3 length: 15 residues. CDR3 sequence: CASSAWTGEGNEQFF. The CDR3 nucleotides read TGTGCCAGCAGCGCATGGACAGGGGAAGGGAATGAGCAGTTCTTC.

V gene TRBV9 combines with J gene TRBJ2-5; 8 nucleotides line up with TRBD2. V lost 4 bases, J lost 3 bases, and 8 bases stayed unmatched. The CDR3 is 15 amino acids. Germline V gene sequence: CDR1 SGDLS, CDR2 YYNGEE. DNA of the CDR3: TGTGCCAGCAGCCCTACCGGGACTAGAGAAGAGACCCAGTACTTC. It encodes CASSPTGTREETQYF. Full variable domain (rest looked up from reference TRBV9 and TRBJ2-5): DSGVTQTPKHLITATGQRVTLRCSPRSGDLSVYWYQQSLDQGLQFLIQYYNGEERAKGNILERFSAQQFPDLHSELNLSSLELGDSALYFCASSPTGTREETQYFGPGTRLLVL.

The J gene is TRBJ1-1, the V gene TRBV12-3 or TRBV12-4; tentatively, D is TRBD1 (6 bases). V lost 0 bases to trimming and J lost 11 bases, with 7 bases between them. This CDR3 is built from 11 residues. The CDR3 sequence is CASSLARGAFF. The CDR3 DNA sequence: TGTGCCAGCAGTTTAGCCAGGGGTGCTTTCTTT.

The chain links TRBV30 to TRBJ2-1; perhaps TRBD2 as D (6 bases). The CDR3 runs 12 residues. From germline, CDR1 is GTSNPN and CDR2 SVGIG (reference sequence). The ends were cut back, 3 bases at V and 10 bases at J, with 13 bases in the middle. CDR3: CAWSVGLNEQFF. The DNA for the CDR3 is TGTGCCTGGAGCGTCGGACTAAACGAGCAGTTCTTC.

This chain connects TRBV10-3 to TRBJ1-1, with 7 positions matching TRBD1. The V segment lost 10 bases and the J segment 0 bases; nucleotides outside the gene matches: 5. The CDR3 runs 13 residues. Germline V lookup: CDR1 ENHRY, CDR2 SYGVKD. CDR3: CASLQGMNTEAFF. The DNA of the CDR3 is TGTGCCAGCTTACAGGGGATGAACACTGAAGCTTTCTTT.

The chain uses TRBV9 and TRBJ1-6, with 8 bases lining up with TRBD1. Germline V gene data show CDR1 as SGDLS and CDR2 as YYNGEE. The CDR3 runs 15 residues. Trimming at V came to 2 bases and at J to 7 bases, leaving 5 bases not matched to a gene. The CDR3 loop is CASSVTGDLNSPLHF. Written as DNA, the CDR3 is TGTGCCAGCAGCGTGACAGGGGATCTCAATTCACCCCTCCACTTT.

The rearrangement joins TRBV18 to TRBJ2-7; D possibly matches TRBD1 or TRBD2 (5 bases each). V dropped 4 bases and J dropped 0 bases, with 10 bases sitting between them. Germline CDR1 KGHSH, CDR2 LQKENI. The CDR3 totals 14 residues. As DNA, the CDR3 is TGTGCCAGCTCACAGGGACCCCTCTCCTACGAGCAGTACTTC. The encoded protein is CASSQGPLSYEQYF.